This T cell receptor (beta chain) was identified in a study of T cells in Graves' hyperthyroidism and ophthalmopathy. Whole-study results and caveats: A model built on 13 V-J features separated ophthalmopathy from stable hyperthyroidism. Model output signaled ophthalmopathy a median 6.5 months ahead of onset.

Amplification targeted TCR beta CDR3 regions from RNA transcripts. The TCR CDR3 was amplified in a first-round RT-PCR using the HTBI primer set. TCRdb redid the calling of the multiplex PCR reads with MiXCR, one entry per CDR3 protein. The table records 300,000 to 450,000 distinct CDR3 sequences, more than 14% of them present only once. This clonotype was observed at least ten times. Its specificity is unknown. The CDR3 is made up of 15 amino acids. Germline CDR1 and CDR2: MDHEN and SYDVKM. V lost 5 bases to trimming and J lost 6 bases, with 20 bases between them. Diagnosing involved the use of clinical symptoms, serum thyroxine and TRAb, thyroid ultrasound and orbital computed tomography.

The chain joins TRBV28 to TRBJ2-7; the D call may be TRBD1 or TRBD2 (5 bases each). This sequence was found in a woman between 25 and 40 years old with Graves' ophthalmopathy. Sequencing was carried out using blood. The CDR3 DNA sequence: TGTGCCAGCAGTCGAGCCGGGACGAGGGGCGGCGAGCAGTACTTC. It specifies CASSRAGTRGGEQYF.